This passage covers 26 T cell receptor beta chains from one sample sequenced in a study of cytomegalovirus exposure and HLA in healthy donors. It was with 60 Vbeta and 13 Jbeta primers that the PCR ran. Data came from immunoSEQ multiplex PCR; TCRdb stores just in-frame clones and leaves some out. The sample lists roughly 100,000 clones; roughly three fifths were seen once. Sequencing used PBMCs. These receptors were taken from a human donor in good health.

The CDR3 sequence: CASSITRIPQTEAFF. DNA for the CDR3: TGTGCCAGTAGTATCACGCGGATACCGCAAACTGAAGCTTTCTTT. This sequence joins TRBV19 and TRBJ1-1; no definite D call. Germline lookup yields CDR1 LNHDA and CDR2 SQIVND (reference sequence). V was cut by 3 bases and J by 5 bases, with 16 bases left in between. The CDR3 contains 15 residues. The complete variable domain, with remaining parts taken from reference TRBV19 and TRBJ1-1, reads DGGITQSPKYLFRKEGQNVTLSCEQNLNHDAMYWYRQDPGQGLRLIYYSQIVNDFQKGDIAEGYSVSREKKESFPLTVTSAQKNPTAFYLCASSITRIPQTEAFFGQGTRLTVV.

This clone came up a few times. V usage is TRBV7-9 and J usage is TRBJ2-5, with a tentative D call TRBD1 (6 bases). The CDR3 extends over 17 amino acids. The germline CDR1 and CDR2 sequences are SEHNR and FQNEAQ (reference sequence). V lost 1 base to trimming and J lost 3 bases, with 18 bases between them. CDR3 residues: CASSLDRAVPLKETQYF. As DNA, the CDR3 is TGTGCCAGCAGCTTAGACAGGGCGGTTCCCCTCAAAGAGACCCAGTACTTC.

The chain couples TRBV6-6 to TRBJ1-5; perhaps TRBD1 as D (5 bases). The CDR3 is 12 residues long. Between the trimmed V and J ends, which lost 2 bases and 13 bases, there was a span of 12 bases. Germline V CDR1 and CDR2: MNHNY, SVGAGI (reference sequence). The CDR3 bases are TGTGCCAGCAGTTACGCGGACACGGAGCAGCATTTT. Amino acids: CASSYADTEQHF.

Only a few counts were recorded for this clone. This chain links TRBV19 with TRBJ2-1; 14 bases match TRBD2. The CDR3 consists of 19 residues. V lost 7 bases, J lost 10 bases, and 21 bases stayed unmatched. The germline V gene has CDR1 LNHDA and CDR2 SQIVND (reference sequence). Here the CDR3 reads CASTGLAGDDLGLVHEQFF. CDR3 DNA: TGTGCCAGTACGGGACTAGCGGGAGATGATCTCGGTCTTGTTCACGAGCAGTTCTTC. The variable domain in full, with the rest retrieved from reference TRBV19 and TRBJ2-1, is DGGITQSPKYLFRKEGQNVTLSCEQNLNHDAMYWYRQDPGQGLRLIYYSQIVNDFQKGDIAEGYSVSREKKESFPLTVTSAQKNPTAFYLCASTGLAGDDLGLVHEQFFGPGTRLTVL.

The V gene is TRBV2, the J gene TRBJ2-2; tentative D call: TRBD2 (6 bases). V dropped 6 bases and J dropped 6 bases, with 17 bases sitting between them. Germline assignment: CDR1 SNHLY and CDR2 FYNNEI. The CDR3 is 15 amino acids. The CDR3 DNA reads TGTGCCAGCAGAGAGACTAGAGGTTCCCCCGGGGAGCTGTTTTTT. Encoded protein: CASRETRGSPGELFF.

The chain recombines TRBV19 with TRBJ1-1; tentatively, D is TRBD1 (6 bases). The CDR3 totals 14 residues. V was clipped by 5 bases and J by 3 bases, with 13 bases between them. Germline CDR1 LNHDA, CDR2 SQIVND (reference sequence). CDR3 DNA sequence: TGTGCCAGTAGTTCCTACAGGGACCACACTGAAGCTTTCTTT. Protein product: CASSSYRDHTEAFF.

The chain joins TRBV5-6 to TRBJ1-5, with 11 bases matching TRBD1. Germline V gene sequence: CDR1 SGHDT, CDR2 YYEEEE. The CDR3 extends over 14 amino acids. The trim removed 5 bases at V and 9 bases at J, leaving 7 bases unmatched. The CDR3 reads CASSSDRGQWPQHF. The CDR3 nucleotides read TGTGCCAGCAGTTCGGACAGGGGGCAATGGCCCCAGCATTTT.

V and J are TRBV2 and TRBJ2-7; 13 bases line up with TRBD2. The V gene's germline CDR1 is SNHLY and CDR2 FYNNEI. The CDR3 covers 18 residues. Trimming removed 0 bases from V and 4 bases from J; junction bases left unmatched: 9. This CDR3 is CASSEAVGTSGVMYEQYF. The CDR3 coding sequence is TGTGCCAGCAGTGAAGCGGTCGGGACTAGCGGGGTGATGTACGAGCAGTACTTC.

This clone was recorded a few times. J is TRBJ1-2 and V is TRBV19, with D possibly matching TRBD1 (5 bases). The CDR3 covers 15 residues. Trimming shortened V by 1 base and J by 3 bases, and 12 bases separated the two germline ends. Germline V CDR1 and CDR2: LNHDA, SQIVND (reference sequence). CDR3 coding DNA: TGTGCCAGTAGTATAGGGGGGGAGAACTACTATGGCTACACCTTC. This sequence encodes CASSIGGENYYGYTF.

This sequence joins TRBV19 and TRBJ2-1; 7 bases align to TRBD2. V was pared by 5 bases and J by 6 bases, with 10 bases of the junction left unmatched. The CDR3 contains 15 residues. Germline CDR1 reads LNHDA; CDR2 reads SQIVND (reference sequence). CDR3 nucleotide sequence: TGTGCCAGTAGTCTCGGCGGGAGCGTCTTCAATGAGCAGTTCTTC. Amino acid sequence: CASSLGGSVFNEQFF.

This chain connects TRBV11-2 to TRBJ1-2, with a tentative D call TRBD1 (5 bases). The ends were cut back, 0 bases at V and 1 base at J, with 12 bases in the middle. This CDR3 is built from 16 residues. Germline lookup yields CDR1 SGHAT and CDR2 FQNNGV. This CDR3 is CASSLDYDSYNYGYTF. CDR3 nucleotide sequence: TGTGCCAGCAGCTTAGATTATGACAGCTATAACTATGGCTACACCTTC.

This chain joins TRBV29-1 and TRBJ1-1, with D unclear. Germline CDR1 reads SQVTM; CDR2 reads ANQGSEA. This CDR3 contains 15 residues. V lost 1 base and J lost 4, with 16 bases in between. The CDR3 spells CSVEGGLVGSTEAFF. The CDR3 region has the DNA TGCAGCGTTGAAGGAGGTCTGGTGGGGAGCACTGAAGCTTTCTTT.

V is TRBV27 and J is TRBJ2-2; 15 bases are shared with TRBD2. Per germline, CDR1 MNHEY and CDR2 SMNVEV (reference sequence). The junction had 8 bases not matched to a gene; V was cut back by 4 bases and J by 8 bases. CDR3 length: 17 residues. The CDR3: CASSSPGLAGGGGELFF. The CDR3 DNA is TGTGCCAGCAGTTCACCGGGACTAGCGGGAGGAGGAGGGGAGCTGTTTTTT.

The chain uses TRBV29-1 and TRBJ1-1, with a possible D match to TRBD1 (6 bases). V dropped 5 bases and J dropped 3 bases, with 13 bases sitting between them. The CDR3 totals 13 residues. In germline, CDR1 is SQVTM, CDR2 ANQGSEA. The CDR3, as DNA: TGCAGCGTTCCTACAGGGCAGCACACTGAAGCTTTCTTT. This codes for CSVPTGQHTEAFF.

CDR3 bases: TGCGCCAGCAGCTCGGGACTAGCGGGACGGATTACGCAGTATTTT. Translated, it gives CASSSGLAGRITQYF. The chain is built from TRBV4-1 and TRBJ2-3; 13 nucleotides agree with TRBD2. This CDR3 has 15 residues. Per germline, CDR1 MGHRA and CDR2 YSYEKL. The J segment lost 8 bases and the V segment lost 5 bases, leaving 7 bases of the junction unmatched.

The sample holds a few counts of this clone. The chain has TRBV28 and TRBJ2-7; possible D gene TRBD1, 6 bases. The CDR3 totals 15 residues. The V gene's germline CDR1 is MDHEN and CDR2 SYDVKM. V lost 2 bases, J lost 3 bases, and 14 bases lay in between. The CDR3 here is CASSLAGTSHYEQYF. The CDR3 nucleotides are TGTGCCAGCAGTTTAGCAGGGACATCCCACTACGAGCAGTACTTC.

This chain uses TRBV27 with TRBJ2-7; 11 bases are shared with TRBD1. J was trimmed by 3 bases and V by 0 bases; bases with no gene match: 1. The CDR3 loop spans 15 amino acids. Per germline, CDR1 MNHEY and CDR2 SMNVEV (reference sequence). The CDR3 region is CASSLSGTGGYEQYF. The CDR3 DNA follows: TGTGCCAGCAGTTTATCTGGGACAGGGGGCTACGAGCAGTACTTC.

The chain has TRBV14 and TRBJ2-5, with D possibly matching TRBD2 (6 bases). The germline gives CDR1 SGHDN, CDR2 FVKESK. Trimming took off 6 bases at V and 5 bases at J, with 13 bases between the two ends. The length of the CDR3 is 13 residues. CDR3 sequence: CASRAGLLETQYF. As DNA, the CDR3 is TGTGCCAGCAGGGCGGGGCTTCTGGAGACCCAGTACTTC.

V and J are TRBV5-5 and TRBJ2-7; D is possibly TRBD1 (6 bases). The V end was cut by 0 bases, the J end by 1 base, with 11 bases between. The CDR3 totals 15 residues. The germline CDR1 and CDR2 sequences are SGHKS and YYEKEE (reference sequence). CDR3 loop: CASSLVGTGSYEQYF. Written as DNA, the CDR3 is TGTGCCAGCAGCTTGGTGGGTACAGGGTCCTACGAGCAGTACTTC.

This clone was counted a single time. The V call is TRBV19, the J call TRBJ1-1; possibly TRBD1 for D (5 bases). CDR3 length: 14 residues. The V gene lost 3 bases and the J gene lost 2 bases, with 10 bases spanning the gap. CDR1 and CDR2 from the germline V gene are LNHDA and SQIVND (reference sequence). CDR3 sequence (DNA): TGTGCCAGTAGTATTTATCAGGGTAACACTGAAGCTTTCTTT. Protein: CASSIYQGNTEAFF. Combining the CDR3 with reference TRBV19 and TRBJ1-1 gives the whole variable domain DGGITQSPKYLFRKEGQNVTLSCEQNLNHDAMYWYRQDPGQGLRLIYYSQIVNDFQKGDIAEGYSVSREKKESFPLTVTSAQKNPTAFYLCASSIYQGNTEAFFGQGTRLTVV.

The chain combines TRBV30 with TRBJ2-2; D is perhaps TRBD1 (7 bases). V shed 3 bases and J shed 4 bases, with 15 bases lying between them. This CDR3 region has 15 residues. Germline lookup yields CDR1 GTSNPN and CDR2 SVGIG (reference sequence). The CDR3 DNA follows: TGTGCCTGGAGCCCCTACAGGGGAGGCACCGGGGAGCTGTTTTTT. It translates to CAWSPYRGGTGELFF. Together with reference TRBV30 and TRBJ2-2, the CDR3 gives the full variable domain: SQTIHQWPATLVQPVGSPLSLECTVEGTSNPNLYWYRQAAGRGLQLLFYSVGIGQISSEVPQNLSASRPQDRQFILSSKKLLLSDSGFYLCAWSPYRGGTGELFFGEGSRLTVL.

The chain joins TRBV4-1 to TRBJ1-5; perhaps TRBD1 as D (6 bases). Germline lookup yields CDR1 MGHRA and CDR2 YSYEKL. The CDR3 runs to 17 residues. V was clipped by 2 bases and J by 6 bases, with 20 bases between them. The CDR3 DNA is TGCGCCAGCAGCCAACCCACCGGGGGGCAGTTGCTTCAGCCCCAGCATTTT. Protein sequence: CASSQPTGGQLLQPQHF.

V usage is TRBV6-1 and J usage is TRBJ1-2; D possibly corresponds to TRBD1 (6 bases). Germline V gene sequence: CDR1 MNHNS, CDR2 SASEGT. The CDR3 runs to 15 residues. With 3 bases removed from V and 2 bases from J, the gap between germline ends came to 13 bases. This CDR3 is CASSDTGQLNYGYTF. DNA for the CDR3: TGTGCCAGCAGTGATACAGGACAGTTAAACTATGGCTACACCTTC.

The rearrangement joins TRBV5-1 to TRBJ2-5, with a possible D match to TRBD2 (6 bases). The CDR3 contains 16 residues. CDR1 SGHRS and CDR2 YFSETQ come from the germline V gene. V lost 4 bases to trimming and J lost 5 bases, with 21 bases between them. Here the CDR3 DNA reads TGCGCCAGCAGCCCCGACGCGGGACTGGATGGCGAGACCCAGTACTTC. Translated, it gives CASSPDAGLDGETQYF.

V gene TRBV19 combines with J gene TRBJ2-1, with TRBD1 matching over 8 bases. The CDR3 contains 15 residues. CDR1 is LNHDA, CDR2 SQIVND, per germline (reference sequence). Trimming at V came to 6 bases and at J to 4 bases, leaving 8 bases not matched to a gene. CDR3 in amino acids: CASSPGTGPYNEQFF. CDR3 bases: TGTGCCAGTAGCCCTGGGACAGGACCGTACAATGAGCAGTTCTTC.

In regard to this clone: This specimen includes other DNA sequences encoding the same CDR3. The rearrangement joins TRBV7-3 to TRBJ2-1, with D perhaps matching TRBD1 (6 bases). Germline assignment: CDR1 SGHTA and CDR2 FQGTGA. The CDR3 is 15 residues long. V lost 6 bases and J lost 0, with 12 bases in between. The chain's CDR3 is CASSRQASSYNEQFF. DNA for the CDR3: TGTGCCAGCAGTCGACAGGCCTCCTCCTACAATGAGCAGTTCTTC.